The TCR beta chain described here comes from a study of human T cells and chemical hapten exposure. Study-wide context: In the sensitization step, 2% DPC was placed on approximately 2 cm by approximately 2 cm of upper inner arm skin.

Time point: patch test 3, about 24 weeks after DPC sensitization. This sample's treatment: therapeutic diphenylcyclopropenone sensitization with weekly scalp DPC. Venepuncture was done earlier than the placement of each patch test. RNA extraction used unfractionated whole blood as the source of total RNA. TCRdb redid the calling of the RACE reads with MiXCR, one entry per CDR3 protein. The top ten clones hold roughly 5.9% of a sample with tens of thousands of distinct CDR3 sequences, 10% to 15% of them seen once. The TCR originated in a woman in her forties or fifties with alopecia areata. Some clones in this sample may be carry-over from other donors' samples. This material consisted of whole blood, taken in connection with sensitization to the hapten diphenylcyclopropenone (DPC).

The CDR3 DNA reads TGTGCCAGCAGTTCAGGGGGCGCGAGCAATCAGCCCCAGCATTTT. Translating it yields CASSSGGASNQPQHF. The chain recombines TRBV2 with TRBJ1-5; 8 nucleotides agree with TRBD1. Germline V CDR1 and CDR2: SNHLY, FYNNEI. J lost 1 base, V lost 5 bases, and 4 bases had no gene match. CDR3 size: 15 residues.